A single sample gave rise to the 10 T cell receptor beta chains below, sequenced in a study of cytomegalovirus exposure and HLA in healthy donors. PCR primers comprised 60 Vbeta and 13 Jbeta primers. The table came from immunoSEQ multiplex PCR; TCRdb's copy has only in-frame clones and leaves some out. The sample carries about 140,000 clones, over 60% recorded once. The sequenced sample was PBMCs. These receptors originate from a middle-aged man in good health and CMV-seropositive.

Turning to this clone: Sequence at one end of the junction differs from germline and may be a read error. The V call is TRBV7-7, the J call TRBJ2-1; 9 bases align to TRBD1. This CDR3 has 15 residues. Germline loops: CDR1 SSHAT, CDR2 FNYEAQ (reference sequence). The CDR3 loop reads CASSSNPGTGNEQFF. CDR3 bases: TGTGCTAGCAGCTCAAACCCCGGGACAGGGAATGAGCAGTTCTTC.

This chain connects TRBV10-1 to TRBJ2-3; 8 bases line up with TRBD1. Losses at the gene ends were 8 bases for V and 2 bases for J; bases not matched to a gene: 6. This CDR3 contains 14 residues. Germline CDR1 and CDR2: WNHNN and SYGVQD (reference sequence). The CDR3 spells CASASGGITDTQYF. As DNA, the CDR3 is TGCGCCAGCGCATCAGGGGGCATCACAGATACGCAGTATTTT.

The chain combines TRBV6-5 with TRBJ1-3, with 10 positions matching TRBD1. The germline CDR1 and CDR2 sequences are MNHEY and SVGAGI. The CDR3 runs to 15 residues. V gave up 6 bases and J gave up 3 bases; unmatched junction bases: 5. In DNA form, the CDR3 reads TGTGCCAGCAGCACCGACAGGGGGCATGGAAACACCATATATTTT. It yields the protein CASSTDRGHGNTIYF.

The genes are TRBV18 and TRBJ2-3; D not certain. Trimming left V 4 bases short and J 4 bases short, with 15 bases between. Looked up from germline, CDR1 is KGHSH and CDR2 is LQKENI. The CDR3 is 15 residues long. The CDR3 protein is CASSLQNQVADTQYF. The DNA of the CDR3 is TGTGCCAGCTCACTCCAGAACCAGGTGGCAGATACGCAGTATTTT.

This clone was picked up one time. The CDR3 DNA reads TGTGCCAGTAGCATTGGGACTAGCGGGAACCAAGAGACCCAGTACTTC. It translates to CASSIGTSGNQETQYF. The rearrangement links TRBV19 to TRBJ2-5; 13 nucleotides line up with TRBD2. Trimming at V came to 6 bases and at J to 0 bases, leaving 4 bases not matched to a gene. Per germline, CDR1 LNHDA and CDR2 SQIVND (reference sequence). This CDR3 spans 16 amino acids.

The chain joins TRBV6-5 to TRBJ1-1; D is perhaps TRBD1 (5 bases). In germline, CDR1 is MNHEY, CDR2 SVGAGI. Trimming stripped 6 bases from V and 6 bases from J, with 17 bases between. CDR3 length equals 14 residues. CDR3 DNA sequence: TGTGCCAGCAGCTCCGACAAGGCGGGACCTGAAGCTTTCTTT. Its translation is CASSSDKAGPEAFF.

In its sample, this clone was seen a few times. The CDR3 here is CAWSVRGTGVRNQPQHF. CDR3 DNA sequence: TGTGCCTGGAGTGTACGGGGTACAGGGGTCAGGAATCAGCCCCAGCATTTT. The rearrangement joins TRBV30 to TRBJ1-5; 7 bases map to TRBD1. The CDR3 runs 17 residues. The ends lost 0 bases at V and 4 bases at J; junction bases unmatched: 12. The germline CDR1 and CDR2 sequences are GTSNPN and SVGIG (reference sequence).

This clone turned up a few times. The V call is TRBV9, the J call TRBJ2-7; TRBD2 matches at 16 bases. Germline loops: CDR1 SGDLS, CDR2 YYNGEE. This CDR3 region has 22 residues. V lost 4 bases and J lost 4; bases outside the gene matches: 23. CDR3 sequence: CASSPGARILGTSGRGLYEQYF. In DNA, the CDR3 is TGTGCCAGCAGCCCCGGGGCACGGATCCTCGGGACTAGCGGGAGGGGATTGTACGAGCAGTACTTC.

This clone showed up just once. The V and J genes are TRBV6-5 and TRBJ1-5; D is perhaps TRBD1 (5 bases). The length of the CDR3 is 14 residues. CDR1 MNHEY and CDR2 SVGAGI come from the germline V gene. V was clipped by 2 bases and J by 3 bases, with 8 bases between them. The CDR3 DNA sequence: TGTGCCAGCAGTTACGGGGGGTCCAATCAGCCCCAGCATTTT. Protein product: CASSYGGSNQPQHF.

The CDR3 nucleotides read TGCGCCAGCAGCTTGGGTTTCGCGGGGGATACCTACGAGCAGTACTTC. It codes for CASSLGFAGDTYEQYF. V usage is TRBV5-1 and J usage is TRBJ2-7, with 7 nucleotides matching TRBD2. The CDR3 contains 16 residues. Germline V gene lookup returns CDR1 SGHRS and CDR2 YFSETQ. V lost 0 bases and J lost 2; bases outside the gene matches: 8.